The 32 T cell receptor beta chains listed next were all sequenced from one sample in a study of blood T cell repertoires in COVID-19. Assay: immunoSEQ multiplex PCR; the TCRdb copy retains only in-frame clones and omits some. The table shows 250,000 or so clones, with 84% occurring only once. Material: PBMCs or T cells enriched from blood (not recorded which). The receptors originated from a man aged 60 to 75 who had recovered from COVID-19.

The gene calls are TRBV19 and TRBJ1-6; 9 bases fit TRBD1. CDR1 is LNHDA and CDR2 is SQIVND in the germline V gene (reference sequence). J was trimmed by 10 bases and V by 5 bases; bases with no gene match: 6. There are 14 residues in the CDR3. CDR3 protein: CASSLGQGLSPLHF. In nucleotides, the CDR3 is TGTGCCAGTAGTCTTGGACAGGGGCTCTCACCCCTCCACTTT.

The chain links TRBV6-5 to TRBJ1-6; D is unclear. Germline V CDR1 and CDR2: MNHEY, SVGAGI. V gave up 6 bases and J gave up 0 bases, with 9 bases separating them. This CDR3 has 15 amino acids. The CDR3 DNA reads TGTGCCAGCAGCCGAGGAGGCTCCTATAATTCACCCCTCCACTTT. As protein: CASSRGGSYNSPLHF.

This CDR3 is CASSGGWDSANGYTF. CDR3 sequence (DNA): TGTGCCAGCAGCGGAGGGTGGGACAGCGCCAACGGCTACACCTTC. This chain uses TRBV2 with TRBJ1-2; TRBD1 matches at 7 bases. Germline CDR1 and CDR2: SNHLY and FYNNEI. V was pared by 6 bases and J by 8 bases, with 15 bases of the junction left unmatched. This CDR3 is built from 15 residues.

The chain carries TRBV29-1 and TRBJ1-2; 8 positions match TRBD1. There are 14 residues in the CDR3. CDR1 and CDR2 (germline): SQVTM, ANQGSEA. J was trimmed by 7 bases and V by 7 bases; bases with no gene match: 14. The CDR3 nucleotides are TGCAGCGGCACCTCCGGGACAGGAGAGTTTGGCTACACCTTC. Its translation is CSGTSGTGEFGYTF.

The genes are TRBV5-1 and TRBJ2-7; D is ambiguous. V dropped 1 base and J dropped 6 bases, with 14 bases sitting between them. The CDR3 loop spans 14 amino acids. In germline, CDR1 is SGHRS, CDR2 YFSETQ. The CDR3 protein is CASSLTDARSEQYF. Written as DNA, the CDR3 is TGCGCCAGCAGCTTGACTGACGCGAGGTCCGAGCAGTACTTC.

V and J are TRBV5-1 and TRBJ1-2; 8 positions match TRBD1. J lost 8 bases, V lost 5 bases, and 8 bases had no gene match. The germline V gene encodes CDR1 SGHRS and CDR2 YFSETQ. The CDR3 extends over 13 amino acids. Written as DNA, the CDR3 is TGCGCCAGCAGACCCGACAGGGGTCGGGGCTACACCTTC. Translated, it gives CASRPDRGRGYTF.

The chain carries TRBV12-5 and TRBJ1-1; D possibly corresponds to TRBD1 (6 bases). Trimming pared 1 base from V and 4 bases from J, leaving 13 bases between. The CDR3 totals 15 residues. The germline V gene has CDR1 LGHNT and CDR2 FRNRAP. DNA for the CDR3: TGTGCTAGTGGTTTGGCCCTACAGGGAAGCACTGAAGCTTTCTTT. This translates into CASGLALQGSTEAFF.

The chain has TRBV7-2 and TRBJ2-2, with 7 positions matching TRBD2. This CDR3 contains 15 residues. With V trimmed by 2 bases and J by 4 bases, 4 bases remained unmatched. The V gene's germline CDR1 is SGHTA and CDR2 FQGNSA. CDR3 DNA: TGTGCCAGCAGCTTACGGAGGGAGGGCACCGGGGAGCTGTTTTTT. Protein sequence: CASSLRREGTGELFF.

J is TRBJ1-2 and V is TRBV7-2; D is undetermined. CDR3 size: 12 residues. V was trimmed by 3 bases and J by 8 bases, leaving 10 bases between them. Per germline, CDR1 SGHTA and CDR2 FQGNSA. The CDR3 coding sequence is TGTGCCAGCAGCTTGAGGGAGAGGGGCTACACCTTC. It translates to CASSLRERGYTF.

This clone was found a few times. The chain is built from TRBV5-1 and TRBJ1-1; TRBD1 matches 7 bases. The germline gives CDR1 SGHRS, CDR2 YFSETQ. J was trimmed by 5 bases and V by 4 bases; bases with no gene match: 5. This CDR3 is built from 13 residues. The CDR3 sequence: CASSAEQGTEAFF. The CDR3 bases are TGCGCCAGCAGCGCCGAACAGGGGACTGAAGCTTTCTTT. Full variable domain (rest looked up from reference TRBV5-1 and TRBJ1-1): KAGVTQTPRYLIKTRGQQVTLSCSPISGHRSVSWYQQTPGQGLQFLFEYFSETQRNKGNFPGRFSGRQFSNSRSEMNVSTLELGDSALYLCASSAEQGTEAFFGQGTRLTVV.

This rearrangement joins TRBV27 to TRBJ1-4; D call uncertain. CDR1 and CDR2 (germline): MNHEY, SMNVEV (reference sequence). With 0 bases removed from V and 4 bases from J, the gap between germline ends came to 12 bases. The CDR3 runs 16 residues. CDR3 sequence reads: CASSLSRFRINEKLFF. The CDR3 nucleotides are TGTGCCAGCAGTTTATCGCGGTTCCGTATTAATGAAAAACTGTTTTTT.

The rearrangement uses TRBV24-1 and TRBJ2-3; TRBD1 agrees at 12 bases. Germline V lookup: CDR1 KGHDR, CDR2 SFDVKD. Trimming removed 5 bases from V and 3 bases from J; junction bases left unmatched: 14. This CDR3 spans 19 amino acids. CDR3 protein: CATSASGQGAIVYTDTQYF. CDR3 bases: TGTGCCACCAGTGCATCGGGACAGGGGGCGATTGTTTATACAGATACGCAGTATTTT.

The chain is built from TRBV7-6 and TRBJ2-1; 10 bases are shared with TRBD1. Germline V gene data show CDR1 as SGHVS and CDR2 as FNYEAQ. V lost 3 bases, J lost 4 bases, and 3 bases stayed unmatched. This CDR3 is 15 amino acids long. CDR3 in DNA: TGTGCCAGCAGCTTGACAGGGGGCTATTACAATGAGCAGTTCTTC. Amino acids: CASSLTGGYYNEQFF.

This clone was seen a handful of times. The chain is built from TRBV3-1 (or the pseudogene TRBV3-2) and TRBJ2-3; TRBD2 is a possible D gene (7 bases). The CDR3 covers 15 residues. V was pared by 1 base and J by 1 base, with 9 bases between. Germline assignment: CDR1 LGHDT and CDR2 YNNKEL (reference sequence). This CDR3 reads CASSQGGGGTDTQYF. CDR3 DNA: TGTGCCAGCAGCCAAGGGGGGGGCGGCACAGATACGCAGTATTTT.

The chain carries TRBV25-1 and TRBJ2-1; TRBD1 agrees at 10 bases. There are 17 residues in the CDR3. The V gene end was trimmed by 3 bases and the J gene end by 3 bases; junction bases not matched to a gene: 8. Looked up from germline, CDR1 is MGHDK and CDR2 is SYGVNS. CDR3 nucleotides: TGTGCCAGCAGTGATTCCGGGACAGGGGAACTCTACAATGAGCAGTTCTTC. Encoded protein: CASSDSGTGELYNEQFF.

This chain's CDR3 is CASSMGDRNSYEQYF. The CDR3 DNA reads as TGTGCCAGTAGTATGGGGGACAGGAACTCCTACGAGCAGTACTTC. The rearrangement links TRBV19 to TRBJ2-7, with 8 positions matching TRBD1. CDR1 LNHDA and CDR2 SQIVND come from the germline V gene (reference sequence). V shed 3 bases and J 0 bases; nucleotides not matched to a gene: 4. The CDR3 contains 15 residues.

The chain couples TRBV19 to TRBJ1-2; a weak D match, TRBD1 (6 bases). Germline CDR1 reads LNHDA; CDR2 reads SQIVND (reference sequence). The germline V and J ends were trimmed by 4 bases and 7 bases, with 10 bases remaining between them. The CDR3 has 12 residues. CDR3 sequence reads: CASSKGQSGYTF. Here the CDR3 DNA reads TGTGCCAGTAGTAAAGGACAGTCTGGCTACACCTTC.

This clone occurred once. The V gene is TRBV21-1, the J gene TRBJ1-5; the D segment call TRBD1 is taken from the table without a DNA check. TRBV21-1 is flagged as a pseudogene. This CDR3 comprises 17 residues. CDR3 nucleotides: TGTGCCAGCAGCAAGCGAGGACAGGGGGTTAGCAATCAGCCCCAGCATTTT. This encodes CASSKRGQGVSNQPQHF.

The V gene is TRBV7-2, the J gene TRBJ1-6; perhaps TRBD1 as D (6 bases). The germline V and J ends were trimmed by 5 bases and 3 bases, with 11 bases remaining between them. The CDR3 contains 15 residues. Germline V gives CDR1 SGHTA, CDR2 FQGNSA. For the CDR3, the DNA is TGTGCCAGCAGCCCCCGGACAGACTATAATTCACCCCTCCACTTT. It translates to CASSPRTDYNSPLHF.

The chain couples TRBV11-3 to TRBJ2-7, with TRBD1 identical over 11 bases. Germline V gene sequence: CDR1 SGHNT, CDR2 YENEEA. The J segment lost 2 bases and the V segment lost 5 bases, leaving 5 bases of the junction unmatched. CDR3 length: 15 amino acids. CDR3 sequence (DNA): TGTGCCAGCAGCCCAGGGACAGGGGGGCCCTACGAGCAGTACTTC. Translated, it gives CASSPGTGGPYEQYF.

V and J are TRBV11-2 and TRBJ2-1; 9 bases are a match to TRBD1. The V and J ends lost 3 bases and 3 bases, in that order; junction bases with no gene match: 9. Germline V lookup: CDR1 SGHAT, CDR2 FQNNGV. CDR3 length: 17 amino acids. This CDR3 is CASSFGTGYGFYNEQFF. DNA of the CDR3: TGTGCCAGCAGCTTCGGGACAGGGTATGGTTTCTACAATGAGCAGTTCTTC.

The rearrangement links TRBV7-2 to TRBJ1-2, with 9 bases aligning to TRBD1. CDR3 size: 14 residues. CDR1 and CDR2 from the germline V gene are SGHTA and FQGNSA. The J segment lost 8 bases and the V segment lost 5 bases, leaving 9 bases of the junction unmatched. CDR3 DNA: TGTGCCAGCAGCCCGGACAGGGGATCATGGGGCTACACCTTC. The encoded protein is CASSPDRGSWGYTF.

J is TRBJ2-6 and V is TRBV29-1; D remains ambiguous. Germline CDR1 is SQVTM and CDR2 is ANQGSEA. V lost 6 bases to trimming and J lost 0 bases, with 9 bases between them. The CDR3 sequence is 14 residues long. CDR3 region: CSVGYSSGANVLTF. CDR3 sequence (DNA): TGCAGCGTAGGATACAGCTCTGGGGCCAACGTCCTGACTTTC.

This chain uses TRBV7-2 with TRBJ2-7; 8 nucleotides match TRBD1. The CDR3 has 15 amino acids. Germline assignment: CDR1 SGHTA and CDR2 FQGNSA. V shed 1 base, J shed 2 bases, and the junction held 4 bases outside the gene matches. CDR3 region: CASSLGQGITYEQYF. The CDR3 nucleotides read TGTGCCAGCAGCTTAGGACAGGGGATTACCTACGAGCAGTACTTC.

The chain carries TRBV20-1 and TRBJ1-4; TRBD1 is a possible D gene (6 bases). The V gene lost 3 bases and the J gene lost 0 bases, with 17 bases spanning the gap. Looked up from germline, CDR1 is DFQATT and CDR2 is SNEGSKA (reference sequence). The CDR3 loop spans 17 amino acids. CDR3 sequence (DNA): TGCAGTGCTAGTCGTCGGGGGGCATTACCAACTAATGAAAAACTGTTTTTT. Translated, it gives CSASRRGALPTNEKLFF.

The V call is TRBV15, the J call TRBJ1-6; no definite D call. V was pared by 0 bases and J by 0 bases, with 3 bases between. Germline CDR1 is LNHNV and CDR2 is YYDKDF (reference sequence). The length of the CDR3 is 15 residues. This chain's CDR3 is CATSRDSSYNSPLHF. CDR3 coding DNA: TGTGCCACCAGCAGAGATAGCTCCTATAATTCACCCCTCCACTTT. The variable domain in full, with the rest retrieved from reference TRBV15 and TRBJ1-6, is DAMVIQNPRYQVTQFGKPVTLSCSQTLNHNVMYWYQQKSSQAPKLLFHYYDKDFNNEADTPDNFQSRRPNTSFCFLDIRSPGLGDTAMYLCATSRDSSYNSPLHFGNGTRLTVT.

The CDR3 is CASSDTSGTGVNNSPLHF. DNA for the CDR3: TGTGCCAGCAGCGACACCTCCGGGACAGGGGTGAATAATTCACCCCTCCACTTT. The J gene is TRBJ1-6, the V gene TRBV6-2 or TRBV6-3, with 10 positions matching TRBD1. Germline values: CDR1 MNHEY, CDR2 SVGEGT. The V segment lost 6 bases and the J segment 5 bases; nucleotides outside the gene matches: 13. This CDR3 comprises 18 residues.

This chain connects TRBV18 to TRBJ2-7, with D perhaps matching TRBD1 (5 bases). V was cut by 2 bases and J by 6 bases, with 17 bases left in between. CDR3 length: 15 residues. The germline CDR1 and CDR2 sequences are KGHSH and LQKENI. DNA for the CDR3: TGTGCCAGCTCACCATCTCCCCAGGGCCAGGTCGAGCAGTACTTC. It yields the protein CASSPSPQGQVEQYF.

The chain couples TRBV7-9 to TRBJ2-5; 10 bases fit TRBD2. With V trimmed by 1 base and J by 1 base, 6 bases remained unmatched. Germline lookup yields CDR1 SEHNR and CDR2 FQNEAQ (reference sequence). The CDR3 length is 17 residues. The CDR3 DNA sequence: TGTGCCAGCAGCTTAGGGTTTTTAGCGGGGGGCCAAGAGACCCAGTACTTC. Amino acid sequence: CASSLGFLAGGQETQYF. Variable domain in full (rest from reference TRBV7-9 and TRBJ2-5): DTGVSQNPRHKITKRGQNVTFRCDPISEHNRLYWYRQTLGQGPEFLTYFQNEAQLEKSRLLSDRFSAERPKGSFSTLEIQRTEQGDSAMYLCASSLGFLAGGQETQYFGPGTRLLVL.

This chain uses TRBV7-2 with TRBJ1-2; 7 bases line up with TRBD1. Germline assignment: CDR1 SGHTA and CDR2 FQGNSA. The ends lost 5 bases at V and 4 bases at J; junction bases unmatched: 13. This CDR3 has 16 residues. As DNA, the CDR3 is TGTGCCAGCAGCCCCGGGGGACAGCTTACATTCTATGGCTACACCTTC. Translated: CASSPGGQLTFYGYTF.

The chain links TRBV19 to TRBJ2-2; a weak D match, TRBD1 (6 bases). The CDR3 length is 14 residues. Trimming stripped 4 bases from V and 2 bases from J, with 8 bases between. Germline CDR1 LNHDA, CDR2 SQIVND (reference sequence). CDR3 nucleotide sequence: TGTGCCAGTAGTAGGGACACCAACACCGGGGAGCTGTTTTTT. Protein product: CASSRDTNTGELFF.

V is TRBV20-1 and J is TRBJ1-2; D remains ambiguous. This CDR3 is 11 amino acids long. The V end lost 3 bases, the J end lost 8 bases, and 10 bases lay between the germline ends. CDR1 is DFQATT, CDR2 SNEGSKA, per germline (reference sequence). The CDR3 sequence is CSARGLGGYTF. The CDR3 DNA sequence: TGCAGTGCTAGGGGCCTCGGAGGCTACACCTTC.